These 23 T cell receptor beta chains came from one sample sequenced in a study of PD-1 blockade in mismatch repair-deficient tumors. This table comes from immunoSEQ multiplex PCR, and its TCRdb copy is limited to in-frame clones, with some not included. The sample has fewer than 100,000 clones, 81% seen once. The sequencing here drew on peripheral blood, taken 12 weeks after starting pembrolizumab. These receptors came from an adult with mismatch repair-deficient cancer.

The chain combines TRBV6-1 with TRBJ2-1, with 9 bases aligning to TRBD1. This CDR3 has 15 residues. Germline V gene lookup returns CDR1 MNHNS and CDR2 SASEGT. J lost 3 bases, V lost 5 bases, and 5 bases had no gene match. The CDR3 loop reads CASSTWGQGYNEQFF. The CDR3 region has the DNA TGTGCCAGCAGTACTTGGGGACAGGGCTACAATGAGCAGTTCTTC.

The CDR3 nucleotides read TGCAGCGTTTTGAAGACGACCCAGGAGCAGTACTTC. Translated: CSVLKTTQEQYF. The rearrangement links TRBV29-1 to TRBJ2-7; D gene unclear. V was clipped by 5 bases and J by 7 bases, with 15 bases between them. The germline V gene encodes CDR1 SQVTM and CDR2 ANQGSEA. CDR3 length equals 12 residues.

The gene calls are TRBV7-2 and TRBJ2-5; 7 positions agree with TRBD2. Germline V gene lookup returns CDR1 SGHTA and CDR2 FQGNSA. The CDR3 has 17 amino acids. J gave up 1 base and V 5 bases, and 13 bases lay outside the gene matches. The CDR3 protein is CASSLNSQRGPQETQYF. CDR3 DNA: TGTGCCAGCAGCCTAAACTCTCAGCGGGGACCCCAAGAGACCCAGTACTTC.

The rearrangement links TRBV21-1 to TRBJ1-2; TRBD1 is taken as the D call from the table, unchecked against the DNA. TRBV21-1 is a recognized pseudogene. This CDR3 has 16 residues. The CDR3 sequence: CASSGRDRGRDYGYTF. The CDR3 DNA reads as TGTGCCAGCAGCGGCCGGGACAGGGGGCGCGACTATGGCTACACCTTC.

This rearrangement joins TRBV15 to TRBJ1-5, with 7 bases identical to TRBD1. V lost 5 bases to trimming and J lost 7 bases; unmatched junction nucleotides: 23. The CDR3 covers 19 residues. Germline loops: CDR1 LNHNV, CDR2 YYDKDF (reference sequence). DNA of the CDR3: TGTGCCACCAGCGACAGACTTAGGACAGCTGGCACGGGACAGCAGCCCCAGCATTTT. Protein sequence: CATSDRLRTAGTGQQPQHF.

This clone was counted a few times. The gene calls are TRBV7-6 and TRBJ1-2, with TRBD1 as a possible D gene (5 bases). V was cut by 5 bases and J by 4 bases, with 11 bases left in between. The CDR3 totals 13 residues. Germline CDR1 is SGHVS and CDR2 is FNYEAQ. The CDR3 sequence is CASSPDKGYGYTF. The CDR3 coding sequence is TGTGCCAGCAGCCCGGACAAGGGCTATGGCTACACCTTC.

V and J are TRBV4-3 and TRBJ2-1; 9 bases align to TRBD1. J lost 9 bases, V lost 0 bases, and 12 bases had no gene match. This CDR3 spans 17 amino acids. Germline V gene sequence: CDR1 LGHNA, CDR2 YSLEER. The DNA for the CDR3 is TGCGCCAGCAGCCAAGAAAGAGGGACAGGGTCTCGGGGTGAGCAGTTCTTC. Protein product: CASSQERGTGSRGEQFF.

The CDR3 here is CASSRGTGGATNEKLFF. CDR3 bases: TGTGCCAGCAGCCGCGGGACAGGGGGTGCAACTAATGAAAAACTGTTTTTT. The V and J genes are TRBV5-4 and TRBJ1-4, with 11 bases aligning to TRBD1. CDR1 SGHNT and CDR2 YYREEE come from the germline V gene (reference sequence). V was clipped by 4 bases and J by 0 bases; unmatched bases: 5. The CDR3 length is 17 residues.

V usage is TRBV10-3 and J usage is TRBJ2-1; the D gene is possibly TRBD2 (6 bases). Germline V CDR1 and CDR2: ENHRY, SYGVKD. CDR3 length equals 16 residues. V was pared by 0 bases and J by 7 bases, with 16 bases between. Here the CDR3 DNA reads TGTGCCATCAGTGAGTCGATGGAGGGACTTTTTAATGAGCAGTTCTTC. Amino acid sequence: CAISESMEGLFNEQFF.

This clone was detected once. This sequence joins TRBV6-1 and TRBJ2-2, with D hard to call. V was shortened by 3 bases and J by 6 bases, with 11 bases between the two germline ends. This CDR3 region has 14 residues. Germline V gene sequence: CDR1 MNHNS, CDR2 SASEGT. CDR3 sequence reads: CASSDQLSSGELFF. The CDR3 nucleotides are TGTGCCAGCAGTGACCAGTTGTCGTCCGGGGAGCTGTTTTTT.

The count of this clone is one. The gene calls are TRBV19 and TRBJ1-1; unclear D gene. Per the germline V gene, CDR1 is LNHDA and CDR2 is SQIVND (reference sequence). CDR3 length equals 13 residues. V was trimmed by 2 bases and J by 11 bases, leaving 15 bases between them. The CDR3 loop reads CASSIRGSAVAFF. The DNA for the CDR3 is TGTGCCAGTAGTATACGAGGGTCCGCGGTGGCTTTCTTT.

The CDR3 reads CATSSWDRGFNYGYTF. The CDR3 nucleotides read TGTGCCACCAGCAGTTGGGACAGGGGTTTTAACTATGGCTACACCTTC. The chain couples TRBV15 to TRBJ1-2; the match to TRBD1 covers 10 bases. Per the germline V gene, CDR1 is LNHNV and CDR2 is YYDKDF (reference sequence). The CDR3 length is 16 residues. The ends lost 3 bases at V and 1 base at J; junction bases unmatched: 5. Together with reference TRBV15 and TRBJ1-2, the CDR3 gives the full variable domain: DAMVIQNPRYQVTQFGKPVTLSCSQTLNHNVMYWYQQKSSQAPKLLFHYYDKDFNNEADTPDNFQSRRPNTSFCFLDIRSPGLGDTAMYLCATSSWDRGFNYGYTFGSGTRLTVV.

The J gene is TRBJ2-5, the V gene TRBV5-1; 11 bases agree with TRBD2. The J segment lost 2 bases and the V segment lost 5 bases, leaving 8 bases of the junction unmatched. The CDR3 totals 16 residues. Germline CDR1 reads SGHRS; CDR2 reads YFSETQ. The DNA for the CDR3 is TGCGCCAGCAGGGGCGGACTAGCGGGTTTACAAGAGACCCAGTACTTC. The encoded protein is CASRGGLAGLQETQYF.

The rearrangement links TRBV11-2 to TRBJ2-1, with 16 bases identical to TRBD2. V lost 1 base, J lost 3 bases, and 6 bases stayed unmatched. Germline lookup yields CDR1 SGHAT and CDR2 FQNNGV. The CDR3 contains 19 residues. The CDR3 DNA is TGTGCCAGCAGCTTAGTTGGGACTAGCGGGAGGGCCCACTACAATGAGCAGTTCTTC. Encoded protein: CASSLVGTSGRAHYNEQFF.

This clone came up a few times. This chain connects TRBV18 to TRBJ2-7, with D uncertain. The CDR3 loop spans 13 amino acids. CDR1 is KGHSH, CDR2 LQKENI, per germline. Trimming left V 0 bases short and J 1 base short, with 4 bases between. For the CDR3, the DNA is TGTGCCAGCTCACCACCAGTATCCTACGAGCAGTACTTC. Encoded protein: CASSPPVSYEQYF.

The chain joins TRBV9 to TRBJ1-2; D is unresolved. Germline V CDR1 and CDR2: SGDLS, YYNGEE. This CDR3 has 15 residues. The V end was cut by 1 base, the J end by 8 bases, with 18 bases between. CDR3 in amino acids: CASSVSFSSGGGYTF. In DNA form, the CDR3 reads TGTGCCAGCAGCGTAAGCTTTAGCTCCGGAGGGGGCTACACCTTC.

The V gene is TRBV27, the J gene TRBJ1-5; 7 nucleotides match TRBD1. Losses at the gene ends were 6 bases for V and 6 bases for J; bases not matched to a gene: 17. The germline gives CDR1 MNHEY, CDR2 SMNVEV (reference sequence). This CDR3 comprises 17 residues. This CDR3 is CASSQLGQTGVTQPQHF. In DNA, the CDR3 is TGTGCCAGCAGCCAACTAGGACAAACAGGGGTCACTCAGCCCCAGCATTTT.

This sequence joins TRBV19 and TRBJ1-2, with 7 nucleotides matching TRBD1. The germline CDR1 and CDR2 sequences are LNHDA and SQIVND (reference sequence). With 4 bases clipped from V and 8 bases from J, the junction kept 16 bases outside the gene matches. The CDR3 runs 16 residues. CDR3 sequence reads: CASSTMGQSTGKGYTF. Written as DNA, the CDR3 is TGTGCCAGTAGTACCATGGGACAGTCAACGGGGAAAGGCTACACCTTC.

The chain uses TRBV5-4 and TRBJ2-5; D is unclear. Germline V gene lookup returns CDR1 SGHNT and CDR2 YYREEE (reference sequence). V was trimmed by 3 bases and J by 2 bases, leaving 11 bases between them. The CDR3 runs to 14 residues. The CDR3 DNA is TGTGCCAGCAGCTCCCGTCGTCTACAAGAGACCCAGTACTTC. Its protein product is CASSSRRLQETQYF.

The V gene is TRBV6-1, the J gene TRBJ1-5; 7 bases line up with TRBD1. The V and J ends lost 3 bases and 3 bases, in that order; junction bases with no gene match: 2. The CDR3 loop spans 14 amino acids. Germline V CDR1 and CDR2: MNHNS, SASEGT. The CDR3 nucleotides read TGTGCCAGCAGTGACAGGGGGAACAATCAGCCCCAGCATTTT. As protein: CASSDRGNNQPQHF.

The chain joins TRBV11-3 to TRBJ2-2, with a possible D match to TRBD2 (5 bases). Germline lookup yields CDR1 SGHNT and CDR2 YENEEA. The V and J ends lost 1 base and 7 bases respectively, with 10 bases between them. The CDR3 totals 14 residues. CDR3 amino acids: CASSLVRDGGELFF. CDR3 bases: TGTGCCAGCAGCTTAGTGAGGGATGGCGGGGAGCTGTTTTTT. The full variable domain, in which reference TRBV11-3 and TRBJ2-2 provide the parts outside the CDR3, is EAGVVQSPRYKIIEKKQPVAFWCNPISGHNTLYWYLQNLGQGPELLIRYENEEAVDDSQLPKDRFSAERLKGVDSTLKIQPAELGDSAVYLCASSLVRDGGELFFGEGSRLTVL.

V and J are TRBV19 and TRBJ2-7, with D tentatively TRBD1 (6 bases). Germline V gives CDR1 LNHDA, CDR2 SQIVND (reference sequence). The CDR3 is 13 residues long. V was shortened by 1 base and J by 6 bases, with 10 bases between the two germline ends. In DNA form, the CDR3 reads TGTGCCAGTAGTATAGGACAGGTCGGCGAGCAGTACTTC. Translation gives CASSIGQVGEQYF.

J is TRBJ1-5 and V is TRBV15; unclear D gene. Germline-derived CDR1 and CDR2 are LNHNV and YYDKDF (reference sequence). This CDR3 has 15 residues. V was cut by 0 bases and J by 7 bases, with 13 bases left in between. The CDR3 DNA reads TGTGCCACCAGCAGAGATAGCGGGCCGCTCCAGCCCCAGCATTTT. The encoded protein is CATSRDSGPLQPQHF.